Below are 28 T cell receptor beta chains sequenced from a single sample in a study of blood T cells in healthy people across ages. For the second PCR, which ran for about 7 to 11 cycles, a sample-barcoded 5' primer and a J-beta primer mix were used. TCRdb called the 5' RACE reads again in MiXCR, with one record for every CDR3 protein. The table lists approximately 1,700,000 distinct CDR3 sequences, about two fifths of them singletons. The sample comprised blood. The receptors here all came from a human donor in good health.

This chain connects TRBV7-6 to TRBJ2-1, with no clear D. V gave up 5 bases and J gave up 6 bases, with 14 bases separating them. The CDR3 is 14 amino acids. Germline V CDR1 and CDR2: SGHVS, FNYEAQ. The CDR3 loop reads CASSPPVTGNEQFF. The CDR3 nucleotides read TGTGCCAGCAGCCCCCCCGTAACCGGCAATGAGCAGTTCTTC.

This clonotype has just a few counts. The rearrangement joins TRBV7-2 to TRBJ2-4; 9 nucleotides line up with TRBD1. The CDR3 consists of 13 residues. Germline trimming cut 4 bases from V and 7 bases from J; bases unmatched to any gene: 2. Germline V gene data show CDR1 as SGHTA and CDR2 as FQGNSA. The CDR3 coding sequence is TGTGCCAGCAGCTGGACAGGGGCCAACATTCAGTACTTC. This encodes CASSWTGANIQYF.

This chain's CDR3 is CASSDWGNYGYTF. In DNA, the CDR3 is TGTGCCAGCAGTGATTGGGGGAACTATGGCTACACCTTC. This rearrangement joins TRBV25-1 to TRBJ1-2; tentatively, D is TRBD1 (5 bases). The germline CDR1 and CDR2 sequences are MGHDK and SYGVNS. V was trimmed by 3 bases and J by 2 bases, leaving 7 bases between them. The CDR3 totals 13 residues.

The chain carries TRBV7-9 and TRBJ1-2, with D unclear. V was shortened by 10 bases and J by 6 bases, with 21 bases between the two germline ends. Per the germline V gene, CDR1 is SEHNR and CDR2 is FQNEAQ (reference sequence). The length of the CDR3 is 14 residues. CDR3 in amino acids: CAIQSPHSPDGYTF. DNA for the CDR3: TGTGCCATCCAATCCCCACACAGCCCTGATGGCTACACCTTC.

This clonotype has a handful of counts. The chain has TRBV28 and TRBJ1-6, with a weak D call TRBD1 (5 bases). V lost 5 bases and J lost 8, with 19 bases in between. CDR3 length: 16 amino acids. CDR1 and CDR2 (germline): MDHEN, SYDVKM. CDR3 coding DNA: TGTGCCAGCAGTATCCCTCGGGGACGGGCGGATTCACCCCTCCACTTT. It specifies CASSIPRGRADSPLHF.

Turning to this clonotype: Compared with germline, one end of the junction differs, possibly owing to a read error. The V gene is TRBV15, the J gene TRBJ2-7, with TRBD1 matching 11 bases. Looked up from germline, CDR1 is LNHNV and CDR2 is YYDKDF (reference sequence). The CDR3 is made up of 14 amino acids. The CDR3 sequence: CVTNWDRGSYEQYF. CDR3 bases: TGTGTCACCAACTGGGACAGGGGGTCATACGAGCAGTACTTC.

This clonotype was detected only a few times. This chain uses TRBV10-3 with TRBJ1-4; the match to TRBD1 covers 10 bases. Germline CDR1 ENHRY, CDR2 SYGVKD. The CDR3 consists of 14 residues. J lost 7 bases, V lost 10 bases, and 9 bases had no gene match. The CDR3 sequence: CATAGGQGGEKLFF. The CDR3 DNA follows: TGTGCCACTGCAGGAGGACAGGGGGGTGAAAAACTGTTTTTT.

The chain recombines TRBV7-6 with TRBJ1-1, with D possibly TRBD1 on 5 matching bases. V shed 1 base and J shed 3 bases, with 15 bases lying between them. Germline V CDR1 and CDR2: SGHVS, FNYEAQ. The CDR3 extends over 16 amino acids. The CDR3 DNA is TGTGCCAGCAGCTTAGAGGCAGGGAGGGAGGACACTGAAGCTTTCTTT. It translates to CASSLEAGREDTEAFF.

V usage is TRBV12-3 or TRBV12-4 and J usage is TRBJ1-5; D is possibly TRBD1 (5 bases). The CDR3 loop spans 14 amino acids. The V end lost 4 bases, the J end lost 5 bases, and 12 bases lay between the germline ends. The CDR3 nucleotides read TGTGCCAGCAGTTCCTCAGGGTCCCATCAGCCCCAGCATTTT. Translation: CASSSSGSHQPQHF.

Remarks on this clonotype: Just one base apart from a much larger clone, this may be a read error. V usage is TRBV28 and J usage is TRBJ2-5, with 10 bases aligning to TRBD1. Germline CDR1 reads MDHEN; CDR2 reads SYDVKM. The CDR3 covers 15 residues. CDR3 nucleotides: TGTGCCAGCAGTTTATTAGGGACAGGGGAAGAGACCCGGTACTTC. This sequence encodes CASSLLGTGEETRYF.

The rearrangement links TRBV9 to TRBJ1-1; D is unclear. The CDR3 is 15 residues long. V was cut by 0 bases and J by 1 base, with 10 bases left in between. Per germline, CDR1 SGDLS and CDR2 YYNGEE. The DNA of the CDR3 is TGTGCCAGCAGCGTAGAAGGGCTGGAGAACACTGAAGCTTTCTTT. It yields the protein CASSVEGLENTEAFF.

Remarks on this clonotype: This likely comes from a read error, as the CDR3 has no conserved phenylalanine or tryptophan at its end. CDR3 protein: CATFDRSNYGYTV. The CDR3 DNA sequence: TGTGCCACCTTCGATCGGTCTAACTATGGCTACACCGTC. The chain has TRBV6-2 or TRBV6-3 and TRBJ1-2, with D unclear. V gave up 10 bases and J gave up 0 bases, with 12 bases separating them. The CDR3 has 13 amino acids. Looked up from germline, CDR1 is MNHEY and CDR2 is SVGEGT.

This clonotype has just a few counts. V and J are TRBV28 and TRBJ1-1; D is undetermined. The V and J ends lost 7 bases and 0 bases respectively, with 6 bases between them. Germline values: CDR1 MDHEN, CDR2 SYDVKM. This CDR3 has 12 residues. The CDR3 protein is CASTQVNTEAFF. The CDR3, as DNA: TGTGCCAGCACTCAAGTGAACACTGAAGCTTTCTTT.

The chain uses TRBV7-2 and TRBJ1-1; TRBD1 is a possible D gene (5 bases). The CDR3 spans 12 residues. Germline V gene lookup returns CDR1 SGHTA and CDR2 FQGNSA. Trimming removed 2 bases at V and 10 bases at J, with 11 bases between. The CDR3 nucleotides are TGTGCCAGCAGCTTACAGGGTTATGTAGCTTTCTTT. It codes for CASSLQGYVAFF.

This clonotype was seen more than once but under ten times. The chain is built from TRBV7-9 and TRBJ1-2; maybe TRBD1 (5 bases). The germline V gene encodes CDR1 SEHNR and CDR2 FQNEAQ (reference sequence). The V end lost 4 bases, the J end lost 3 bases, and 15 bases lay between the germline ends. This CDR3 comprises 15 residues. CDR3 in amino acids: CASSYPQGSDYGYTF. The CDR3 DNA reads TGTGCCAGCAGCTATCCCCAGGGAAGTGACTATGGCTACACCTTC.

V is TRBV12-3 or TRBV12-4 and J is TRBJ2-1; D is perhaps TRBD1 or TRBD2 (6 bases each). Trimming cost V 7 bases and J 8 bases, with 21 bases left between them. The CDR3 has 15 residues. The DNA of the CDR3 is TGTGCCAGCATCGGGGGCGTACCACTGGGGGATGAGCAGTTCTTC. Translating gives CASIGGVPLGDEQFF.

This clonotype turned up a few times. The rearrangement uses TRBV7-9 and TRBJ1-2; tentative D call: TRBD1 (5 bases). The CDR3 is made up of 14 amino acids. V was trimmed by 2 bases and J by 7 bases, leaving 14 bases between them. CDR1 SEHNR and CDR2 FQNEAQ come from the germline V gene (reference sequence). The CDR3 protein is CASSLLLGAGGYTF. In nucleotides, the CDR3 is TGTGCCAGCAGCTTATTACTAGGGGCAGGTGGCTACACCTTC.

This rearrangement joins TRBV5-1 to TRBJ2-7, with 7 bases that match TRBD1. The end of the DNA is better explained by TRBJ2-4, so the J call may be wrong. This CDR3 is built from 14 residues. Germline lookup yields CDR1 SGHRS and CDR2 YFSETQ. The CDR3 loop reads CASSGIGTANIQYF. The DNA of the CDR3 is TGCGCCAGCAGCGGAATCGGGACAGCAAACATTCAGTACTTC.

The sample holds a few counts of this clonotype. V and J are TRBV7-6 and TRBJ2-3, with D possibly TRBD2 on 6 matching bases. V gave up 7 bases and J gave up 11 bases, with 16 bases separating them. CDR3 length: 12 residues. CDR1 is SGHVS, CDR2 FNYEAQ, per germline. The CDR3 DNA reads TGTGCCAGCATCAACTGGGGAGGTCAGCAGTATTTT. Its protein product is CASINWGGQQYF.

In nucleotides, the CDR3 is TGTGCCAGCTCACCACCGTCGACAGGGGGCGAAAGTGGCTACACCTTC. It yields the protein CASSPPSTGGESGYTF. V and J are TRBV18 and TRBJ1-2, with 10 bases aligning to TRBD1. Germline V lookup: CDR1 KGHSH, CDR2 LQKENI. With 0 bases clipped from V and 7 bases from J, the junction kept 8 bases outside the gene matches. The CDR3 runs 16 residues.

A few counts support this clonotype. V and J are TRBV20-1 and TRBJ2-3, with 10 nucleotides matching TRBD2. V gave up 1 base and J gave up 3 bases; unmatched junction bases: 13. CDR1 DFQATT and CDR2 SNEGSKA come from the germline V gene (reference sequence). The CDR3 loop spans 18 amino acids. CDR3 DNA: TGCAGTGCTAGAGCTATACTAGCGGGGACAAGTCTGACAGATACGCAGTATTTT. Translating gives CSARAILAGTSLTDTQYF.

The sample holds one count of this clonotype. The V call is TRBV11-3, the J call TRBJ2-7, with unresolved D. The germline V gene has CDR1 SGHNT and CDR2 YENEEA. This CDR3 is 13 amino acids long. As DNA, the CDR3 is TGTGCTCAAGGCCCGCTGAGCTCCTACGAGCAGTACTTC. Amino acid sequence: CAQGPLSSYEQYF.

This chain uses TRBV20-1 with TRBJ2-7; D remains unclear. Trimming stripped 0 bases from V and 2 bases from J, with 8 bases between. The CDR3 spans 13 residues. The germline V gene encodes CDR1 DFQATT and CDR2 SNEGSKA (reference sequence). The CDR3 bases are TGCAGTGCTAGAGATACAGTTACCTACGAGCAGTACTTC. It translates to CSARDTVTYEQYF.

This clonotype showed up just a few times. This sequence joins TRBV20-1 and TRBJ1-5, with D perhaps matching TRBD1 (5 bases). Germline V CDR1 and CDR2: DFQATT, SNEGSKA (reference sequence). This CDR3 is 13 amino acids long. Trimming removed 5 bases from V and 6 bases from J, with 14 bases in between. The CDR3, as DNA: TGCAGTGCTGTGGGACCCCTAGGTCAGCCCCAGCATTTT. It translates to CSAVGPLGQPQHF.

The chain recombines TRBV24-1 with TRBJ1-1; TRBD1 agrees at 7 bases. J gave up 2 bases and V 7 bases, and 12 bases lay outside the gene matches. Germline V gene data show CDR1 as KGHDR and CDR2 as SFDVKD. There are 16 residues in the CDR3. The CDR3 nucleotides are TGTGCCACCAGCGCTGAACAGGGACAGAGTAACACTGAAGCTTTCTTT. Protein: CATSAEQGQSNTEAFF.

This rearrangement joins TRBV4-3 to TRBJ2-1, with a possible D match to TRBD1 (6 bases). The CDR3 is 16 amino acids. Germline CDR1 is LGHNA and CDR2 is YSLEER. Trimming left V 4 bases short and J 0 bases short, with 13 bases between. The CDR3 DNA follows: TGCGCCAGCAGCCCTCGACAGGCAGGCTCCTACAATGAGCAGTTCTTC. This codes for CASSPRQAGSYNEQFF.

V is TRBV2 and J is TRBJ1-2; D is uncertain. The V end lost 6 bases, the J end lost 3 bases, and 8 bases lay between the germline ends. Germline values: CDR1 SNHLY, CDR2 FYNNEI. This CDR3 has 12 amino acids. CDR3 in DNA: TGTGCCAGCAGCATCTACGACTATGGCTACACCTTC. Amino acid sequence: CASSIYDYGYTF. Together with reference TRBV2 and TRBJ1-2, the CDR3 gives the full variable domain: EPEVTQTPSHQVTQMGQEVILRCVPISNHLYFYWYRQILGQKVEFLVSFYNNEISEKSEIFDDQFSVERPDGSNFTLKIRSTKLEDSAMYFCASSIYDYGYTFGSGTRLTVV.

This clonotype was seen a handful of times. This chain joins TRBV20-1 and TRBJ2-1; D uncertain. Trimming left V 1 base short and J 4 bases short, with 11 bases between. The CDR3 length is 14 residues. CDR1 and CDR2 (germline): DFQATT, SNEGSKA (reference sequence). CDR3 nucleotides: TGCAGTGCTAGAGTTGAGGCCGTGTACAATGAGCAGTTCTTC. This codes for CSARVEAVYNEQFF.